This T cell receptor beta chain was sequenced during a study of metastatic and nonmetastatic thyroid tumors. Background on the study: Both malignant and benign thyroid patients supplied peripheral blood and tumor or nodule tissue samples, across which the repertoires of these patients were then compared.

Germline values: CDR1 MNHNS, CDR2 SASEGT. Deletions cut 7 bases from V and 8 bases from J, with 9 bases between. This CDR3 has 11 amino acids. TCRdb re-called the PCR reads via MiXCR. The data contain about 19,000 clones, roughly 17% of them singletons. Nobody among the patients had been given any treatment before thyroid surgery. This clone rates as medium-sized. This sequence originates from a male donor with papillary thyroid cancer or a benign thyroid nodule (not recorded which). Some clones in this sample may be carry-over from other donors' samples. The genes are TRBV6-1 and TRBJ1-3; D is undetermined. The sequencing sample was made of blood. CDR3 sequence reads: CASTFGDTIYF. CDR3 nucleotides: TGTGCCAGCACATTTGGCGACACCATATATTTT.